Each of the 8 T cell receptor beta chains below was sequenced from the same sample in a study of T cell responses to AZD1222 COVID-19 vaccine. TCRdb's table, derived via immunoSEQ multiplex PCR, lists solely in-frame clones and lacks some. The sample holds about 120,000 clones, 92% seen once. The sample was peripheral blood, taken 28 days after the second AZD1222 dose. The receptors here all came from an adult who received the AZD1222 COVID-19 vaccine.

This chain uses TRBV4-2 with TRBJ2-1; no clear D. V gave up 0 bases and J gave up 8 bases, with 17 bases separating them. The CDR3 covers 16 residues. The germline CDR1 and CDR2 sequences are LGHNA and YNFKEQ. CDR3 region: CASSQELLRPLDEQFF. DNA for the CDR3: TGTGCCAGCAGCCAAGAGCTCCTCCGTCCCCTTGATGAGCAGTTCTTC.

This clone was picked up one time. This rearrangement joins TRBV29-1 to TRBJ2-3; 7 bases line up with TRBD2. Germline CDR1 is SQVTM and CDR2 is ANQGSEA. Germline trimming cut 6 bases from V and 2 bases from J; bases unmatched to any gene: 5. This CDR3 spans 13 amino acids. CDR3 in amino acids: CSVKGLSTDTQYF. Here the CDR3 DNA reads TGCAGCGTAAAGGGACTATCCACAGATACGCAGTATTTT.

This chain uses TRBV15 with TRBJ1-2; D gene uncertain. The CDR3 runs 15 residues. The germline gives CDR1 LNHNV, CDR2 YYDKDF (reference sequence). V lost 0 bases and J 7 bases, leaving 15 bases between the germline ends. CDR3 sequence: CATSRDLSGRVGYTF. The CDR3 coding sequence is TGTGCCACCAGCAGAGATCTTTCAGGCCGGGTTGGCTACACCTTC.

The chain has TRBV6-1 and TRBJ1-6; D remains unclear. The CDR3 sequence is 15 residues long. Trimming took off 3 bases at V and 0 bases at J, with 6 bases between the two ends. Germline CDR1 reads MNHNS; CDR2 reads SASEGT. The CDR3 region has the DNA TGTGCCAGCAGTGATTTACTCTCCTATAATTCACCCCTCCACTTT. This sequence encodes CASSDLLSYNSPLHF.

The V call is TRBV7-9, the J call TRBJ1-6; D is unclear. The V end lost 5 bases, the J end lost 10 bases, and 18 bases lay between the germline ends. CDR3 length: 15 amino acids. Germline values: CDR1 SEHNR, CDR2 FQNEAQ (reference sequence). The CDR3 DNA reads as TGTGCCAGCAGCCCCCGAATGGTTTTAGGGTCACCCCTCCACTTT. Protein: CASSPRMVLGSPLHF.

The chain joins TRBV3-1 (or the pseudogene TRBV3-2) to TRBJ2-3; D uncertain. Trimming removed 4 bases at V and 0 bases at J, with 11 bases between. The length of the CDR3 is 15 residues. Per the germline V gene, CDR1 is LGHDT and CDR2 is YNNKEL (reference sequence). The CDR3: CASSPTSPSTDTQYF. The CDR3, as DNA: TGTGCCAGCAGCCCAACCAGCCCTAGCACAGATACGCAGTATTTT.

A few counts support this clone. The rearrangement uses TRBV28 and TRBJ1-4, with 7 bases aligning to TRBD1. CDR1 is MDHEN and CDR2 is SYDVKM in the germline V gene. The V segment lost 6 bases and the J segment 6 bases; nucleotides outside the gene matches: 13. This CDR3 region has 16 residues. The CDR3 DNA reads as TGTGCCAGCAGCCCCTTTAGTGGGGACAGCCATGAAAAACTGTTTTTT. It is translated as CASSPFSGDSHEKLFF.

CDR3 residues: CASSIGQYFQPQHF. CDR3 bases: TGTGCCAGTAGTATTGGACAGTACTTTCAGCCCCAGCATTTT. The rearrangement joins TRBV19 to TRBJ1-5; D may be TRBD1 (6 bases). This CDR3 spans 14 amino acids. V was trimmed by 3 bases and J by 6 bases, leaving 12 bases between them. Germline V gene lookup returns CDR1 LNHDA and CDR2 SQIVND (reference sequence).